Listed here are 12 T cell receptor beta chains from one sample, sequenced in a study of CD8+CD57+ T cells in acquired aplastic anemia. Patients chosen for sequencing had CD8+CD57+ cells that had expanded, as shown by flow cytometry. Profiles of TCR beta VDJ and CDR3 were generated from a genomic DNA template. MiXCR, applied by TCRdb to the reads, yields one record per CDR3 protein. The sample lists over 150,000 distinct CDR3 sequences; around 63% were seen once. Sequencing input: sorted CD4+, CD8+, or CD8+CD57+ T cells (not recorded which) from PBMCs. The origin of the receptors is a human donor with aplastic anemia.

This clonotype was counted once. The genes are TRBV10-1 and TRBJ2-1; possible D gene TRBD2, 6 bases. CDR1 WNHNN and CDR2 SYGVQD come from the germline V gene (reference sequence). V was cut by 4 bases and J by 12 bases, with 16 bases left in between. The CDR3 has 13 amino acids. The CDR3 spells CASSGGLASGQFF. In DNA form, the CDR3 reads TGCGCCAGCAGTGGAGGGCTAGCGAGCGGGCAGTTCTTC.

This clonotype was seen once. The V gene is TRBV19, the J gene TRBJ1-1, with no clear D. Trimming cost V 4 bases and J 4 bases, with 10 bases left between them. The CDR3 loop spans 13 amino acids. In germline, CDR1 is LNHDA, CDR2 SQIVND (reference sequence). CDR3 in amino acids: CASSTGGITEAFF. CDR3 sequence (DNA): TGTGCCAGTAGTACCGGCGGGATCACTGAAGCTTTCTTT.

The V and J genes are TRBV2 and TRBJ2-2; TRBD2 matches 9 bases. The CDR3 contains 14 residues. The germline gives CDR1 SNHLY, CDR2 FYNNEI. The trim removed 2 bases at V and 7 bases at J, leaving 2 bases unmatched. The CDR3 region is CASSELTSGGELFF. CDR3 nucleotide sequence: TGTGCCAGCAGTGAACTGACTAGCGGCGGGGAGCTGTTTTTT.

This clonotype was observed many times. This sequence joins TRBV19 and TRBJ1-2; perhaps TRBD1 as D (5 bases). This CDR3 contains 16 residues. Germline values: CDR1 LNHDA, CDR2 SQIVND (reference sequence). V lost 0 bases and J lost 6, with 17 bases in between. CDR3 sequence reads: CASSIDNRGYSDGYTF. CDR3 nucleotides: TGTGCCAGTAGTATAGATAATAGGGGTTACTCCGATGGCTACACCTTC.

This chain links TRBV6-4 with TRBJ2-2; D not resolved. The CDR3 is made up of 12 amino acids. Deletions cut 2 bases from V and 8 bases from J, with 6 bases between. Germline V gene sequence: CDR1 MRHNA, CDR2 SNTAGT. The CDR3, as DNA: TGTGCCAGCAGTGACACGACAGGGGAGCTGTTTTTT. This codes for CASSDTTGELFF.

Note on this clonotype: An end of the junction does not agree with germline; a read error may underlie this. V is TRBV7-9 and J is TRBJ2-3; 11 positions agree with TRBD2. The CDR3 has 17 residues. CDR1 and CDR2 from the germline V gene are SEHNR and FQNEAQ (reference sequence). In DNA, the CDR3 is TGCGCCAGCAGCCAAGGGCCGACTAGCGGGAACACAGATACGCAGTATTTT. This codes for CASSQGPTSGNTDTQYF.

The chain joins TRBV5-1 to TRBJ2-7; 10 nucleotides line up with TRBD2. From germline, CDR1 is SGHRS and CDR2 YFSETQ. The CDR3 has 14 residues. V lost 4 bases to trimming and J lost 3 bases; unmatched junction nucleotides: 4. This CDR3 reads CASSITSGDYEQYF. CDR3 nucleotides: TGCGCCAGCAGCATCACTAGCGGGGACTACGAGCAGTACTTC.

This clonotype was detected only a few times. The chain recombines TRBV7-9 with TRBJ1-2; TRBD1 matches 7 bases. Per the germline V gene, CDR1 is SEHNR and CDR2 is FQNEAQ (reference sequence). CDR3 length: 12 residues. V trimming: 5 bases; J trimming: 7 bases; junction bases outside the gene matches: 4. CDR3: CASSPGGCGYTF. The CDR3 DNA is TGTGCCAGCAGCCCAGGGGGATGTGGCTACACCTTC.

Comment on this clonotype: The germline gene is not matched at one end of the junction; a read error may be the cause. V gene TRBV20-1 combines with J gene TRBJ1-1; D unclear. The CDR3 consists of 11 residues. CDR1 is DFQATT, CDR2 SNEGSKA, per germline (reference sequence). CDR3 DNA sequence: TGCAGTGCTAGAGATGAACTCGATGCCCCTTTT. It codes for CSARDELDAPF.

This clonotype was picked up many times. J is TRBJ2-1 and V is TRBV29-1, with 16 bases fitting TRBD2. The trim removed 8 bases at V and 6 bases at J, leaving 10 bases unmatched. The germline V gene encodes CDR1 SQVTM and CDR2 ANQGSEA. The CDR3 sequence is 16 residues long. The CDR3 sequence is CSSEGLAGGPVNEQFF. In DNA, the CDR3 is TGCAGCTCTGAGGGACTAGCGGGGGGGCCAGTCAATGAGCAGTTCTTC.

At least ten counts were recorded for this clonotype. The chain carries TRBV27 and TRBJ2-7; D is unclear. Per the germline V gene, CDR1 is MNHEY and CDR2 is SMNVEV (reference sequence). The CDR3 is 13 amino acids. The V and J ends lost 5 bases and 6 bases respectively, with 14 bases between them. CDR3 sequence (DNA): TGTGCCAGCAGTAGCTCCTCTGCCGCCGAGCAGTACTTC. Amino acids: CASSSSSAAEQYF.

The chain couples TRBV19 to TRBJ2-1; TRBD2 agrees at 9 bases. CDR1 LNHDA and CDR2 SQIVND come from the germline V gene (reference sequence). Trimming cost V 6 bases and J 6 bases; bases outside gene matches: 3. The CDR3 has 13 residues. The DNA for the CDR3 is TGTGCCAGTAGCCAGACTAGCGGCAATGAGCAGTTCTTC. Translation gives CASSQTSGNEQFF.